The 26 T cell receptor beta chains reported below all come from one sample, sequenced in a study of T cell responses to AZD1222 COVID-19 vaccine. Generated by immunoSEQ multiplex PCR, the TCRdb table keeps only in-frame clones and is missing some. The repertoire holds around 99,000 clones, with roughly 86% as singletons. This specimen was peripheral blood, taken 28 days after the second AZD1222 dose. The receptors here all came from an adult who received the AZD1222 COVID-19 vaccine.

The chain couples TRBV18 to TRBJ2-4, with D unresolved. The CDR3 covers 12 residues. Germline CDR1 and CDR2: KGHSH and LQKENI. The germline V and J ends were trimmed by 1 base and 6 bases, with 4 bases remaining between them. In DNA, the CDR3 is TGTGCCAGCTCACCACGGGGAAACATTCAGTACTTC. It codes for CASSPRGNIQYF.

This chain links TRBV27 with TRBJ2-1, with TRBD2 matching 10 bases. This CDR3 has 14 residues. The germline CDR1 and CDR2 sequences are MNHEY and SMNVEV (reference sequence). V lost 6 bases, J lost 4 bases, and 3 bases stayed unmatched. The CDR3 here is CASRTLAGYNEQFF. Written as DNA, the CDR3 is TGTGCCAGCAGAACACTAGCGGGGTACAATGAGCAGTTCTTC.

This clone was counted a single time. The chain has TRBV6-6 and TRBJ2-3, with D maybe TRBD1 (5 bases). The CDR3 is made up of 14 amino acids. In germline, CDR1 is MNHNY, CDR2 SVGAGI (reference sequence). Deletions cut 4 bases from V and 3 bases from J, with 11 bases between. The CDR3: CASSSQTVTDTQYF. The CDR3, as DNA: TGTGCCAGCAGTTCCCAGACAGTTACAGATACGCAGTATTTT.

The chain is built from TRBV5-8 and TRBJ1-5, with D possibly matching TRBD1 (5 bases). CDR1 SGHTS and CDR2 YDEGEE come from the germline V gene. The CDR3 has 17 residues. V was trimmed by 0 bases and J by 2 bases, leaving 15 bases between them. The CDR3, as DNA: TGTGCCAGCAGCTTGGAAGGGGCAAGTGGAGGCAATCAGCCCCAGCATTTT. Translating it yields CASSLEGASGGNQPQHF.

This chain connects TRBV19 to TRBJ1-1; maybe TRBD1 (6 bases). Germline CDR1 is LNHDA and CDR2 is SQIVND (reference sequence). V lost 8 bases to trimming and J lost 1 base, with 11 bases between them. This CDR3 contains 13 residues. In nucleotides, the CDR3 is TGTGCCAGTCGGGACAACAAGAACACTGAAGCTTTCTTT. It is translated as CASRDNKNTEAFF.

The rearrangement joins TRBV5-4 to TRBJ1-2, with 7 nucleotides matching TRBD1. Germline V CDR1 and CDR2: SGHNT, YYREEE (reference sequence). V lost 0 bases and J lost 8; bases outside the gene matches: 7. The length of the CDR3 is 14 residues. CDR3 coding DNA: TGTGCCAGCAGCTTGGCGACAGGGCAAGACGGCTACACCTTC. Amino acid sequence: CASSLATGQDGYTF.

This chain uses TRBV5-1 with TRBJ1-2; TRBD1 might be the D (6 bases). Trimming took 4 bases from V and 8 from J, leaving 12 bases between them. Germline V gene data show CDR1 as SGHRS and CDR2 as YFSETQ. This CDR3 comprises 12 residues. CDR3 protein: CASSPAGVGYTF. The CDR3 DNA reads TGCGCCAGCAGCCCCGCAGGGGTCGGCTACACCTTC.

The chain recombines TRBV12-3 or TRBV12-4 with TRBJ1-1, with a tentative D call TRBD1 (6 bases). The V end was cut by 9 bases, the J end by 4 bases, with 12 bases between. CDR3 length: 12 residues. CDR3 protein: CASGGAPTEAFF. The DNA for the CDR3 is TGTGCCAGTGGGGGGGCGCCCACTGAAGCTTTCTTT.

This clone is a singleton in its sample. J is TRBJ1-1 and V is TRBV12-3 or TRBV12-4; no clear D gene. The CDR3 consists of 11 residues. V lost 5 bases, J lost 11 bases, and 12 bases lay in between. In DNA, the CDR3 is TGTGCCAGCAGTCCCTCGTCCGAGGCTTTCTTT. Amino acids: CASSPSSEAFF.

This clone was detected only a few times. Germline is not matched at one junction end, which may reflect a read error. This chain uses TRBV10-1 with TRBJ1-2; D remains unclear. This CDR3 has 9 amino acids. CDR1 is WNHNN, CDR2 SYGVQD, per germline (reference sequence). DNA for the CDR3: TGCGCCAGCAGGACTTCGAGGCTCTTC. Amino acid sequence: CASRTSRLF.

This chain joins TRBV7-9 and TRBJ2-2; the D call may be TRBD1 or TRBD2 (6 bases each). Per germline, CDR1 SEHNR and CDR2 FQNEAQ (reference sequence). This CDR3 region has 16 residues. V shed 1 base and J shed 0 bases, with 9 bases lying between them. The CDR3 sequence is CASSLGGAANTGELFF. Here the CDR3 DNA reads TGTGCCAGCAGCTTAGGGGGGGCAGCGAACACCGGGGAGCTGTTTTTT.

V is TRBV3-1 (or the pseudogene TRBV3-2) and J is TRBJ1-2, with D possibly matching TRBD1 (5 bases). CDR1 and CDR2 (germline): LGHDT, YNNKEL (reference sequence). Trimming took off 1 base at V and 4 bases at J, with 7 bases between the two ends. The CDR3 has 13 amino acids. DNA of the CDR3: TGTGCCAGCAGCCAAGCTGGGACCTATGGCTACACCTTC. Translation: CASSQAGTYGYTF.

The chain carries TRBV15 and TRBJ1-6, with D uncertain. This CDR3 contains 14 residues. Germline V gives CDR1 LNHNV, CDR2 YYDKDF (reference sequence). V lost 0 bases and J lost 9, with 9 bases in between. The CDR3 region is CATSREVSGSPLHF. Written as DNA, the CDR3 is TGTGCCACCAGCAGAGAGGTTTCGGGTTCACCCCTCCACTTT.

The chain links TRBV18 to TRBJ1-1; D gene unclear. CDR3 length equals 13 residues. In germline, CDR1 is KGHSH, CDR2 LQKENI. V shed 0 bases and J shed 7 bases, with 9 bases lying between them. The CDR3 is CASSPPVMVEAFF. Here the CDR3 DNA reads TGTGCCAGCTCACCACCGGTGATGGTTGAAGCTTTCTTT.

A single count supports this clone. The genes are TRBV14 and TRBJ1-6; D ambiguous. Deletions cut 4 bases from V and 7 bases from J, with 11 bases between. Looked up from germline, CDR1 is SGHDN and CDR2 is FVKESK. This CDR3 is built from 14 residues. The DNA of the CDR3 is TGTGCCAGCAGCCGGGAGATGGAGAATTCACCCCTCCACTTT. Amino acids: CASSREMENSPLHF.

The chain uses TRBV7-2 and TRBJ1-3; D unclear. The V and J ends lost 5 bases and 8 bases respectively, with 16 bases between them. The germline V gene has CDR1 SGHTA and CDR2 FQGNSA. The CDR3 spans 14 residues. The CDR3 DNA follows: TGTGCCAGCAGCCCCCGCCCCCAGGCGGACACCATATATTTT. As protein: CASSPRPQADTIYF.

The chain employs TRBV30 and TRBJ1-2; D is undetermined. V lost 2 bases to trimming and J lost 2 bases, with 9 bases between them. Germline assignment: CDR1 GTSNPN and CDR2 SVGIG (reference sequence). The CDR3 consists of 13 residues. The DNA of the CDR3 is TGTGCCTGGAGTAAGGAGGGCAACTATGGCTACACCTTC. This translates into CAWSKEGNYGYTF.

J is TRBJ1-2 and V is TRBV5-6, with D unclear. Germline loops: CDR1 SGHDT, CDR2 YYEEEE. The CDR3 runs to 12 residues. Trimming stripped 3 bases from V and 8 bases from J, with 11 bases between. Written as DNA, the CDR3 is TGTGCCAGCAGCTCACAACCGGGGGGCTACACCTTC. Encoded protein: CASSSQPGGYTF. Full variable domain (missing parts from reference TRBV5-6 and TRBJ1-2): DAGVTQSPTHLIKTRGQQVTLRCSPKSGHDTVSWYQQALGQGPQFIFQYYEEEERQRGNFPDRFSGHQFPNYSSELNVNALLLGDSALYLCASSSQPGGYTFGSGTRLTVV.

In its sample, this clone was seen once. The chain carries TRBV7-9 and TRBJ1-1, with D perhaps TRBD1 (5 bases). Germline CDR1 reads SEHNR; CDR2 reads FQNEAQ (reference sequence). V shed 5 bases and J shed 0 bases, with 16 bases lying between them. There are 16 residues in the CDR3. The CDR3 region has the DNA TGTGCCAGCAGCCCATCGATAGTAGGGGTGAACACTGAAGCTTTCTTT. It specifies CASSPSIVGVNTEAFF.

The chain carries TRBV7-8 and TRBJ1-2; TRBD1 might be the D (5 bases). The CDR3 spans 14 residues. The germline V and J ends were trimmed by 5 bases and 2 bases, with 12 bases remaining between them. Per germline, CDR1 SGHVS and CDR2 FQNEAQ. CDR3: CASSRGDGNYGYTF. CDR3 DNA: TGTGCCAGCAGCAGAGGGGACGGAAACTATGGCTACACCTTC.

The chain uses TRBV5-1 and TRBJ2-1; 7 nucleotides agree with TRBD2. Trimming cost V 1 base and J 7 bases; bases outside gene matches: 11. Germline-derived CDR1 and CDR2 are SGHRS and YFSETQ. This CDR3 is built from 16 residues. The CDR3 protein is CASSLSVGGPVNEQFF. The DNA for the CDR3 is TGCGCCAGCAGCTTGTCGGTGGGAGGGCCCGTTAATGAGCAGTTCTTC. Supplemented by reference TRBV5-1 and TRBJ2-1, the full variable domain reads KAGVTQTPRYLIKTRGQQVTLSCSPISGHRSVSWYQQTPGQGLQFLFEYFSETQRNKGNFPGRFSGRQFSNSRSEMNVSTLELGDSALYLCASSLSVGGPVNEQFFGPGTRLTVL.

The genes are TRBV4-3 and TRBJ2-5; 8 bases fit TRBD2. J gave up 2 bases and V 8 bases, and 10 bases lay outside the gene matches. CDR1 and CDR2 (germline): LGHNA, YSLEER. The CDR3 loop spans 15 amino acids. The CDR3 region is CASAPASGRQETQYF. DNA of the CDR3: TGCGCCAGCGCACCGGCCAGCGGGAGACAAGAGACCCAGTACTTC.

The CDR3 loop is CASSDRRGNEQFF. In DNA form, the CDR3 reads TGTGCCAGCAGTGACCGGAGGGGCAATGAGCAGTTCTTC. The chain is built from TRBV2 and TRBJ2-1; maybe TRBD2 (6 bases). Trimming cost V 3 bases and J 6 bases, with 9 bases left between them. This CDR3 is 13 amino acids long. Germline assignment: CDR1 SNHLY and CDR2 FYNNEI.

This chain links TRBV20-1 with TRBJ2-1, with 8 positions matching TRBD2. This CDR3 region has 13 residues. The ends lost 3 bases at V and 6 bases at J; junction bases unmatched: 4. The germline V gene encodes CDR1 DFQATT and CDR2 SNEGSKA (reference sequence). CDR3 sequence reads: CSASVAGRNEQFF. The CDR3 DNA is TGCAGTGCTAGTGTAGCGGGACGCAATGAGCAGTTCTTC.

The rearrangement links TRBV5-6 to TRBJ1-2; TRBD1 might be the D (6 bases). Trimming stripped 4 bases from V and 5 bases from J, with 15 bases between. Germline-derived CDR1 and CDR2 are SGHDT and YYEEEE. The CDR3 is made up of 14 amino acids. The CDR3 loop reads CASSTTGSEYGYTF. CDR3 sequence (DNA): TGTGCCAGCAGCACCACAGGGTCGGAGTATGGCTACACCTTC.

The chain combines TRBV30 with TRBJ1-2; no definite D call. The CDR3 totals 12 residues. The germline V and J ends were trimmed by 3 bases and 4 bases, with 9 bases remaining between them. Germline V gene data show CDR1 as GTSNPN and CDR2 as SVGIG (reference sequence). CDR3 in DNA: TGTGCCTGGAGCTGGTTGGGCTATGGCTACACCTTC. It codes for CAWSWLGYGYTF. The full variable domain, with the rest looked up from reference TRBV30 and TRBJ1-2, is SQTIHQWPATLVQPVGSPLSLECTVEGTSNPNLYWYRQAAGRGLQLLFYSVGIGQISSEVPQNLSASRPQDRQFILSSKKLLLSDSGFYLCAWSWLGYGYTFGSGTRLTVV.